Listed here are 5 T cell receptor beta chains from one sample, sequenced in a study of shared clonotypes between healthy human individuals. The data were produced by immunoSEQ multiplex PCR, yet TCRdb's version contains in-frame clones alone and is incomplete. The sample shows under 1,100,000 clones, around 76% of them seen only once. The sequencing input was memory CD4+ T cells sorted from blood. The subset is: CD45RA-negative fraction. All receptors derive from a man between 18 and 35 years old in good health.

The chain employs TRBV4-1 and TRBJ1-6; 9 nucleotides match TRBD1. Germline V gene data show CDR1 as MGHRA and CDR2 as YSYEKL. The CDR3 runs 15 residues. Trimming cost V 0 bases and J 9 bases; bases outside gene matches: 3. CDR3 protein: CASSQEGTGSSPLHF. DNA for the CDR3: TGCGCCAGCAGCCAAGAAGGGACAGGGTCTTCACCCCTCCACTTT.

J is TRBJ1-1 and V is TRBV5-1; tentatively, D is TRBD1 (5 bases). CDR3 length: 15 amino acids. Germline assignment: CDR1 SGHRS and CDR2 YFSETQ. Deletions cut 6 bases from V and 3 bases from J, with 18 bases between. CDR3 coding DNA: TGCGCCAGCAAGGGGACTCTGGTGGGGGACACTGAAGCTTTCTTT. It translates to CASKGTLVGDTEAFF.

V gene TRBV30 combines with J gene TRBJ1-6; 7 bases map to TRBD1. There are 14 residues in the CDR3. The V and J ends lost 4 bases and 10 bases, in that order; junction bases with no gene match: 10. Germline V gives CDR1 GTSNPN, CDR2 SVGIG (reference sequence). CDR3 region: CAWKGDSPISPLHF. For the CDR3, the DNA is TGTGCCTGGAAAGGGGACAGCCCTATCTCACCCCTCCACTTT.

V and J are TRBV5-1 and TRBJ2-7, with TRBD1 as a possible D gene (6 bases). The V end lost 1 base, the J end lost 2 bases, and 10 bases lay between the germline ends. Germline V CDR1 and CDR2: SGHRS, YFSETQ. This CDR3 has 14 amino acids. CDR3 region: CASSLTGLTYEQYF. The CDR3 nucleotides are TGCGCCAGCAGCTTGACAGGGCTTACCTACGAGCAGTACTTC.

This clone was recorded once. One end of the junction fails to match germline, which may point to a read error. The genes are TRBV7-7 and TRBJ2-6; D call uncertain. The CDR3 has 16 residues. Germline V lookup: CDR1 SSHAT, CDR2 FNYEAQ (reference sequence). The CDR3 DNA is TGTGCTAGCAGCCCAGGACGGTTTTCTGGGGCCAACGTCCTGACTTTC. This gives the protein CASSPGRFSGANVLTF. Supplemented by reference TRBV7-7 and TRBJ2-6, the full variable domain reads GAGVSQSPRYKVTKRGQDVTLRCDPISSHATLYWYQQALGQGPEFLTYFNYEAQPDKSGLPSDRFSAERPEGSISTLTIQRTEQRDSAMYRCASSPGRFSGANVLTFGAGSRLTVL.